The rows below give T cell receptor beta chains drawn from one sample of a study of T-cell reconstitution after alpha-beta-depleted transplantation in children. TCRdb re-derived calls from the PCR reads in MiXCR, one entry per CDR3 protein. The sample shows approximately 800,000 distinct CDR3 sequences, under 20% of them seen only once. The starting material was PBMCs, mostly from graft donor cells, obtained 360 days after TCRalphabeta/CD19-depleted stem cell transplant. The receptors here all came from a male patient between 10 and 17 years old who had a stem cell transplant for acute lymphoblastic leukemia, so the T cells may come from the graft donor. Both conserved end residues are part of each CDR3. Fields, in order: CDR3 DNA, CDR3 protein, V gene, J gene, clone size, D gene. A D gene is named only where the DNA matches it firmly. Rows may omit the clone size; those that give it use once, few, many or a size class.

CDR3 DNA: TGCGCCAGCAGCCAAGTAAGGTTGAGCTCCTACGAGCAGTACTTC
CDR3 protein: CASSQVRLSSYEQYF
V gene: TRBV4-1
J gene: TRBJ2-7
clone size: NA
D gene: NA

CDR3 DNA: TGTGCCAGCAGCTTTCCGGGACAGGGGGCAAAAGAGCAGTACTTC
CDR3 protein: CASSFPGQGAKEQYF
V gene: TRBV3-1
J gene: TRBJ2-7
clone size: few
D gene: TRBD1

CDR3 DNA: TGTGCCAGCGGTGGATCCCGGGAGCTGTTTTTT
CDR3 protein: CASGGSRELFF
V gene: TRBV19
J gene: TRBJ2-2
clone size: few
D gene: NA

CDR3 DNA: TGCAGTGCTACCGGACTAGCGGGAGTTCTCGAGCAGTACTTC
CDR3 protein: CSATGLAGVLEQYF
V gene: TRBV20-1
J gene: TRBJ2-7
clone size: NA
D gene: TRBD2

CDR3 DNA: TGTGCCAGCAGCTTATCGGGGTCTTCTACCATCGGGTACTTC
CDR3 protein: CASSLSGSSTIGYF
V gene: TRBV13
J gene: TRBJ2-7
clone size: NA
D gene: NA

CDR3 DNA: TGTGCCAGCAGTTCTCAGGGGACAGGGAGTCCCTACGAGCAGTACTTC
CDR3 protein: CASSSQGTGSPYEQYF
V gene: TRBV27
J gene: TRBJ2-7
clone size: few
D gene: TRBD1

CDR3 DNA: TGTGCCAGCAGTAGGAGTCTAGCGAGAACAGATACGCAGTATTTT
CDR3 protein: CASSRSLARTDTQYF
V gene: TRBV12-3/TRBV12-4
J gene: TRBJ2-3
clone size: NA
D gene: NA

CDR3 DNA: TGTGCCAGCAGCCCCTTACACAGGGGGCGCTCCGGGGAGCTGTTTTTT
CDR3 protein: CASSPLHRGRSGELFF
V gene: TRBV9
J gene: TRBJ2-2
clone size: few
D gene: TRBD1

CDR3 DNA: TGTGCCTGCTCCCAGATTGGACTAGCGTCCTCACCTTCCGGCCAGAATGAGCAGTTCTTC
CDR3 protein: CACSQIGLASSPSGQNEQFF
V gene: TRBV3-1
J gene: TRBJ2-1
clone size: NA
D gene: TRBD2

CDR3 DNA: TGTGCCATCAGGGGACAGGAATTGGACGAGCAGTACTTC
CDR3 protein: CAIRGQELDEQYF
V gene: TRBV10-3
J gene: TRBJ2-7
clone size: many
D gene: TRBD1

CDR3 DNA: TGTGCCACCAGCAGATTTCCGGGACAGCAGGGAATGGATACGCAGTATTTT
CDR3 protein: CATSRFPGQQGMDTQYF
V gene: TRBV15
J gene: TRBJ2-3
clone size: many
D gene: TRBD1

CDR3 DNA: TGCGCCAGCAGCTTGGGAGACAGGTCTAGCACAGATACGCAGTATTTT
CDR3 protein: CASSLGDRSSTDTQYF
V gene: TRBV5-1
J gene: TRBJ2-3
clone size: few
D gene: NA

CDR3 DNA: TGTGCCACCCGGGAAAGCGGAGACACCGGGGAGCTGTTTTTT
CDR3 protein: CATRESGDTGELFF
V gene: TRBV24-1
J gene: TRBJ2-2
clone size: NA
D gene: NA

CDR3 DNA: TGCAGTGCAGGGACTAGCGGGAGGACCTACAATGAGCAGTTCTTC
CDR3 protein: CSAGTSGRTYNEQFF
V gene: TRBV20-1
J gene: TRBJ2-1
clone size: few
D gene: TRBD2

CDR3 DNA: TGCGCCAGCAGCTCCGGTCCAGGGGAATCCAATCAGCCCCAGCATTTT
CDR3 protein: CASSSGPGESNQPQHF
V gene: TRBV5-1
J gene: TRBJ1-5
clone size: many
D gene: NA

CDR3 DNA: TGCGCCAGCAGCTCCCGGGGTGAGCAGTTCTTC
CDR3 protein: CASSSRGEQFF
V gene: TRBV5-1
J gene: TRBJ2-1
clone size: many
D gene: NA

CDR3 DNA: TGTGCCAGCTCACTAGGCACCGGGACAGGGATTATAGCGACTGAAGCTTTCTTT
CDR3 protein: CASSLGTGTGIIATEAFF
V gene: TRBV18
J gene: TRBJ1-1
clone size: NA
D gene: TRBD1

CDR3 DNA: TGCGCCAGCAGCCAAGGAAGGGGGCAGGGATATTACGAGCAGTACTTC
CDR3 protein: CASSQGRGQGYYEQYF
V gene: TRBV4-1
J gene: TRBJ2-7
clone size: few
D gene: TRBD1